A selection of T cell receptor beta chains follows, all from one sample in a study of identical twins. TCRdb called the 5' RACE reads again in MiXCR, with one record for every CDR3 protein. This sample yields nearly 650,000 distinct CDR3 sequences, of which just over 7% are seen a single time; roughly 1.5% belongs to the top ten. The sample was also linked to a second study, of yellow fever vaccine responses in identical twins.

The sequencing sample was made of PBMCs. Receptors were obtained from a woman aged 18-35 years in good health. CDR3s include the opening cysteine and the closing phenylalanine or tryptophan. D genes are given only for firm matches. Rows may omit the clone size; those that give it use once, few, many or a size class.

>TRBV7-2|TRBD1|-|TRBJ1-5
CASSLVPGGGSNQPQHF
TGTGCCAGCAGCTTAGTGCCAGGGGGGGGGAGCAATCAGCCCCAGCATTTT
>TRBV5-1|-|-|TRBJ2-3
CASNGGYTDTQYF
TGCGCCAGCAACGGGGGTTACACAGATACGCAGTATTTT
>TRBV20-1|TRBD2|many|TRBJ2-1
CSARVPGLPAYNEQFF
TGCAGTGCTAGAGTTCCGGGACTACCGGCGTACAATGAGCAGTTCTTC
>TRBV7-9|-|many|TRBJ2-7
CASSLGGSGTGSIEQYF
TGTGCCAGCAGCTTAGGAGGGAGTGGAACAGGGTCCATCGAGCAGTACTTC
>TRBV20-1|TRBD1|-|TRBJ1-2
CSARYRGGSANYGYTF
TGCAGTGCTAGATACAGGGGAGGCTCGGCTAACTATGGCTACACCTTC
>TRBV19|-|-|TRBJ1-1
CASGRTEAFF
TGTGCCAGCGGGCGAACTGAAGCTTTCTTT
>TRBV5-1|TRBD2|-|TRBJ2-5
CASSLRTSGRAEETQYF
TGCGCCAGCAGCTTACGGACTAGCGGGAGGGCCGAAGAGACCCAGTACTTC
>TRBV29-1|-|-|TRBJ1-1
CSVQQPMTAGTEAFF
TGCAGCGTCCAACAACCCATGACAGCGGGGACTGAAGCTTTCTTT
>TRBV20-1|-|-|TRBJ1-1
CSARGQEGNTEAFF
TGCAGTGCTAGAGGACAGGAGGGGAACACTGAAGCTTTCTTT
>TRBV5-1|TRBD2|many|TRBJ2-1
CASSLAKLAGVNEQFF
TGCGCCAGCAGCTTGGCCAAACTAGCGGGGGTCAATGAGCAGTTCTTC
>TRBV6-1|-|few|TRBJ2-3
CASSPHGTDTQYF
TGTGCCAGTAGCCCCCACGGGACAGATACGCAGTATTTT
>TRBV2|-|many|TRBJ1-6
CASNGGSPLHF
TGTGCCAGCAACGGGGGATCACCCCTCCACTTT
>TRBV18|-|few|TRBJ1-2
CASSPTPGQIYGYTF
TGTGCCAGCTCACCTACCCCGGGACAAATATATGGCTACACCTTC
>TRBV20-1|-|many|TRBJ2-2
CSASGGKRGSPNTGELFF
TGCAGTGCTAGCGGAGGGAAAAGGGGTTCCCCGAACACCGGGGAGCTGTTTTTT
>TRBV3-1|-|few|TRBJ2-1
CASSPVLISNEQFF
TGTGCCAGCAGCCCCGTGTTGATTAGCAATGAGCAGTTCTTC
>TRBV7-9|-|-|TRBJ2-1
CASSSTGSNEQFF
TGTGCCAGCAGCTCGACAGGTTCCAATGAGCAGTTCTTC
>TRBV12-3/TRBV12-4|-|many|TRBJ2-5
CASSSRQGVSETQYF
TGTGCCAGCAGTTCCCGCCAGGGAGTATCGGAGACCCAGTACTTC
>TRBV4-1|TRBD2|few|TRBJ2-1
CASSQAGEVAGYNEQFF
TGCGCCAGCAGCCAAGCGGGGGAGGTAGCGGGGTACAATGAGCAGTTCTTC
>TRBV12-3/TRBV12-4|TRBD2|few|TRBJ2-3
CASSPRGGSSTDTQYF
TGTGCCAGCAGTCCCCGTGGCGGGAGCAGCACAGATACGCAGTATTTT
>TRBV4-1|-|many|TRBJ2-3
CASSPVGEGPTDTQYF
TGCGCCAGCAGCCCCGTGGGCGAGGGTCCCACAGATACGCAGTATTTT
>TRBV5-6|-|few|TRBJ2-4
CASSPAAVLIQNIQYF
TGTGCCAGCAGCCCGGCCGCAGTGTTGATTCAAAACATTCAGTACTTC
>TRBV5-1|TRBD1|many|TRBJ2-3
CASSATGGSADTQYF
TGCGCCAGCAGCGCAACAGGGGGCAGCGCAGATACGCAGTATTTT
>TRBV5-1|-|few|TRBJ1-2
CASSSRDTYGYTF
TGCGCCAGCAGCTCCCGGGACACCTATGGCTACACCTTC
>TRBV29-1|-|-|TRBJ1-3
CSVGIVDSGNTIYF
TGCAGCGTTGGGATCGTAGACTCTGGAAACACCATATATTTT